The T cell receptor beta chain described here comes from a study of T cell changes during pregnancy in multiple sclerosis (dated by TCRdb to 2018 to 2020). About the study as a whole: The study examined how the T cell repertoire changed over the course of pregnancy in women with multiple sclerosis.

Receptor libraries were prepared by the immunoSEQ multiplex PCR assay. TCRdb carries this immuneACCESS record with in-frame sequences only. Its versions omit some clonotypes, under half of them owing to an unresolved V gene in the studies checked, with the rest unexplained. The sample table shows over 60,000 clones, and 91% are seen once. Roughly 0.7% of the sample comes from the top ten. At the junction V is shortened by 5 bases and J by 2 bases; bases outside the gene matches: 7. Inclusive of the bounding cysteine and phenylalanine, the CDR3 is 15 residues long. The DNA shown is the 45-base CDR3, in frame from base 1. As encoded in the germline V gene, CDR1 is SGHVS while CDR2 is FQNEAQ. About this clone itself: There is no known antigen for this receptor. The record has no base qualities; no much larger clone is one base away.

This TCR was sampled from a female donor in good health, enrolled as a control in a pregnancy study. Source: peripheral blood, taken in the third trimester of pregnancy. The chain is assembled from TRBV7-8 and TRBJ2-3, with 7 junctional bases fitting TRBD1. For the CDR3, the sequence is CASSIETGNTDTQYF. The DNA sequence is as follows: TGTGCCAGCAGCATTGAGACAGGGAACACAGATACGCAGTATTTT.